The present T cell receptor beta chain was sequenced within a study of CD8 T cells in Susac syndrome (dated by TCRdb to the late 2010s). The study in broad terms: Repertoire sequencing was used to test whether CD8+ T cell activation and differentiation in Susac syndrome was antigen driven.

Peripheral blood CD8+ and CD4+ T cells from healthy donors, Susac syndrome patients and multiple sclerosis patients were profiled using high-throughput TCR beta sequencing. Treatment-naive patients with stable or active relapsing-remitting disease fulfilling revised McDonald criteria were used as multiple sclerosis controls. Bulk CD8+ and CD4+ T cells were purified by magnetic negative isolation, whereas CD8+ TEMRA cells were enriched by FACS. Blood was drawn into EDTA tubes, processed within 24 hours, and PBMCs were isolated by density gradient centrifugation. PBMCs destined for TCR sequencing were cryopreserved in liquid nitrogen and later thawed in a 37 °C water bath. The sorted or isolated CD4+, CD8+ and CD8+ TEMRA cells reached a purity of at least 90%. Taken from the germline V gene, the CDR1 and CDR2 loops are ENHRY and SYGVKD. Reading from cysteine to phenylalanine, the CDR3 counts 13 amino acids. Of the read, only the CDR3 DNA is kept; its 39 bases are in frame from base 1. V and J are truncated by 10 bases and 5 bases respectively, leaving an intervening sequence of 17 bases.

RNA was extracted with the RNeasy kit and roughly 0.45 to 1 ug was reverse transcribed using random hexamers. The immunoSEQ multiplex PCR assay, covering 54 Vbeta and 13 Jbeta segments, was used to amplify TCR beta CDR3 regions. PCR amplification bias was corrected by using a synthetic template baseline for primer optimization and computational correction. Per the source publication's procedure: Only productive sequences were kept, with reads annotated to V, D and J genes according to IMGT and analyzed in immunoSEQ Analyzer. Clonality was calculated as one minus the Shannon entropy normalized by log2 of the number of productive unique sequences. For each patient and control, public and private clones were evaluated among the 100 most prevalent clones. A clone was defined as Susac-specific if it was absent from the healthy and MS cohorts, from some 1,100 published viral clones and from other ImmuneACCESS disease sequences. TCRdb reprocessing: public reads trimmed at Q25 with fastp, clones called with MiXCR, in-frame beta chains kept. Rows with one shared CDR3 protein collapse into an entry with the most common genes and DNA. It is TCRdb's table, rather than the study itself, that gives the V and J calls and clone size. The sample table contains around 120,000 distinct CDR3 sequences; only one count was recorded for roughly 94% of them. In total, the top ten clones hold 0.1% to 0.15% of the sample.

Results and caveats for the whole study, not just this receptor: The number of individuals in the TCR sequencing and HLA analysis was recognized as being relatively small.

As to this clonotype: No cognate antigen has been identified for it. It has no much larger one-base neighbor in the sample; base qualities were not kept.

This TCR came from a human donor with multiple sclerosis. Recombination joined TRBV10-3 with TRBJ2-5; the D match is possibly TRBD1 or TRBD2, with 5 bases aligned in each. Sequenced material: CD4+ T cells from PBMCs. The bases are TGTGCCACCGCTGAGGGGCGCGCGGAGACCCAGTACTTC. It codes for CATAEGRAETQYF.